This is a list of T cell receptor beta chains from one sample in a study of control samples from healthy donors and cancer patients. The repertoire was sequenced with immunoSEQ multiplex PCR; TCRdb's copy has only in-frame clones and lacks some. The table lists roughly 180,000 clones, approximately 91% of them singletons. The sequencing input was blood. These receptors were collected from a middle-aged woman in good health. Both conserved end residues are part of each CDR3. D genes are given only for firm matches. A row's size may be missing; if present it is once, few, many or a size class.

TRBV11-3	.	TRBJ2-3	.	TGTGCCAGCAGCTTAGATCCAGGCACAGATACGCAGTATTTT	CASSLDPGTDTQYF
TRBV12-3/TRBV12-4	.	TRBJ1-3	.	TGTGCCAGCCGCAGGGATGGAAACACCATATATTTT	CASRRDGNTIYF
TRBV2	once	TRBJ1-4	.	TGTGCCAGCAGCGGGCCTCCAACTAATGAAAAACTGTTTTTT	CASSGPPTNEKLFF
TRBV5-6	few	TRBJ2-1	.	TGTGCCAGCAGCACTACGATGGGCACCTACAATGAGCAGTTCTTC	CASSTTMGTYNEQFF
TRBV11-2	.	TRBJ2-7	.	TGTGCCAGCAGCTCCCGCGGCTACGAGCAGTACTTC	CASSSRGYEQYF
TRBV28	.	TRBJ1-5	.	TGTGCCAGCAGTTTATATCGGAGTAATAGCAATCAGCCCCAGCATTTT	CASSLYRSNSNQPQHF
TRBV7-2	.	TRBJ1-5	.	TGTGCCAGCAGCTTAAGGGTGGAGAGGGAAAATCAGCCCCAGCATTTT	CASSLRVERENQPQHF
TRBV19	.	TRBJ1-2	.	TGTGCCAGTAGTGTGGGGGTGATTTACTATGGCTACACCTTC	CASSVGVIYYGYTF
TRBV6-2/TRBV6-3	.	TRBJ1-5	.	TGTGCCAGCAGTGCTGACAGGAGAGATAGCAATCAGCCCCAGCATTTT	CASSADRRDSNQPQHF
TRBV3-1/TRBV3-2	.	TRBJ2-3	.	TGTGCCAGCAGCCAGTCGGCGGGTCGCACAGATACGCAGTATTTT	CASSQSAGRTDTQYF
TRBV5-6	once	TRBJ2-2	TRBD1	TGTGCCAGCAGCTGGCAGGGGGCTGCGCTGTTTTTT	CASSWQGAALFF
TRBV18	.	TRBJ1-1	.	TGTGCCAGCTCACCACGACGAGAGAGCGGGAACACTGAAGCTTTCTTT	CASSPRRESGNTEAFF
TRBV13	.	TRBJ2-5	.	TGTGCCAGCAGCTTAGGAGGGGGGGCCTTCCAAGAGACCCAGTACTTC	CASSLGGGAFQETQYF
TRBV3-1/TRBV3-2	.	TRBJ2-4	.	TGTGCCAGCAGCAGGGAAAACATTCAGTACTTC	CASSRENIQYF
TRBV5-1	once	TRBJ1-4	.	TGCGCCAGCAGCTTGGTAGGGACGGGGGAGGAAAAACTGTTTTTT	CASSLVGTGEEKLFF
TRBV28	.	TRBJ1-2	.	TGTGCCAGCAGTTGGCCGGGGGTAGGTGGCTACACCTTC	CASSWPGVGGYTF
TRBV7-9	.	TRBJ2-1	.	TGTGCCAGCAGCCTCCGACAGGATGAGCAGTTCTTC	CASSLRQDEQFF
TRBV5-1	once	TRBJ2-7	TRBD1	TGCGCCAGCAGCGACATAGGACAGGGGACGTACGAGCAGTACTTC	CASSDIGQGTYEQYF
TRBV5-4	.	TRBJ2-1	.	TGTGCCAGCAGCCCAGGGGACCGCCCCAATGAGCAGTTCTTC	CASSPGDRPNEQFF
TRBV19	.	TRBJ2-4	TRBD1	TGTGCCAGTAGTATAGCCCCCCTCGGACAGGGGGAAAACATTCAGTACTTC	CASSIAPLGQGENIQYF
TRBV5-1	.	TRBJ2-3	.	TGCGCCAGCAGCCGACAGGTCTCAGACACAGATACGCAGTATTTT	CASSRQVSDTDTQYF
TRBV19	.	TRBJ2-5	.	TGTGCCAGTAGTATTCAAGTTCAAGAGACCCAGTACTTC	CASSIQVQETQYF
TRBV5-8	.	TRBJ2-7	.	TGTGCCAGCAGCTTGAAAGTACAAGGCTACGAGCAGTACTTC	CASSLKVQGYEQYF
TRBV10-1	.	TRBJ1-1	.	TGCGCCAGCAACGAGGGAGGGGTTGGGAACACTGAAGCTTTCTTT	CASNEGGVGNTEAFF
TRBV28	.	TRBJ1-6	.	TGTGCCAGCTCCCCCCTCGGGGGCTTTGGTTCACCCCTCCACTTT	CASSPLGGFGSPLHF
TRBV5-4	few	TRBJ1-4	TRBD1	TGTGCCAGCAGCTTGAAGGGGGCTGAAAAACTGTTTTTT	CASSLKGAEKLFF
TRBV7-9	.	TRBJ1-1	.	TGTGCCAGCAGCCCTCCCCAGTGGCCCACTGAAGCTTTCTTT	CASSPPQWPTEAFF
TRBV5-4	once	TRBJ2-3	.	TGTGCCAGCAGCTTGTGGGGGACGACAGATACGCAGTATTTT	CASSLWGTTDTQYF
TRBV7-8	once	TRBJ1-5	.	TGTGCCAGCAGCTCCCAGGGGTTGGCGAATCAGCCCCAGCATTTT	CASSSQGLANQPQHF
TRBV6-1	few	TRBJ1-1	.	TGTGCCAGCAGTGAAGCAGGGCCCACTGAAGCTTTCTTT	CASSEAGPTEAFF
TRBV12-5	.	TRBJ1-1	.	TGTGCTAGTGGTCCCCTGGCGGGTATGAACACTGAAGCTTTCTTT	CASGPLAGMNTEAFF
TRBV19	.	TRBJ1-6	.	TGTGCCAGTAGTATTAGGCAGATTAATTCACCCCTCCACTTT	CASSIRQINSPLHF
TRBV7-6	.	TRBJ1-5	.	TGTGCCAGCAGCTTAGCGTGGGGTCAGCCCCAGCATTTT	CASSLAWGQPQHF
TRBV6-5	once	TRBJ1-1	.	TGTGCCAGCAGGGCGTCAGACTACACTGAAGCTTTCTTT	CASRASDYTEAFF
TRBV6-6	once	TRBJ2-7	TRBD1	TGTGCCAGCAGTCCCCGGGACAGGGGGGTGTACGAGCAGTACTTC	CASSPRDRGVYEQYF
TRBV5-5	.	TRBJ1-3	.	TGTGCCAGCAGCCTGGGGTTTGATCCCTACACTGGAAACACCATATATTTT	CASSLGFDPYTGNTIYF
TRBV13	.	TRBJ1-1	.	TGTGCCAGCAGCTTAGCCCGGGCAGAAGGTAGAATGAACACTGAAGCTTTCTTT	CASSLARAEGRMNTEAFF
TRBV5-1	once	TRBJ2-2	.	TGCGCCAGCCAGCCTGGGGTTACCGGGGAGCTGTTTTTT	CASQPGVTGELFF
TRBV6-6	.	TRBJ1-2	.	TGTGCCAGCAGTTACTCGACGGGGTCCCGCCACGACTACACCTTC	CASSYSTGSRHDYTF
TRBV28	.	TRBJ2-7	TRBD1	TGTGCCAGCCACACTACCGGGACAGGGACTTACGAGCAGTACTTC	CASHTTGTGTYEQYF
TRBV9	once	TRBJ1-5	.	TGTGCCAGCAGCGTAGGAGACAATGTAGGGCCCCAGCATTTT	CASSVGDNVGPQHF
TRBV4-1	.	TRBJ2-5	.	TGCGCCGGTACTCCAGGGGGGTTTTGCCAAGAGACCCAGTACTTC	CAGTPGGFCQETQYF
TRBV5-1	.	TRBJ2-1	TRBD2	TGCGCCAGCAGCAACGGACTAGCGGGGGGCTATGAGCAGTTCTTC	CASSNGLAGGYEQFF
TRBV7-9	.	TRBJ1-3	.	TGTGCCAGCAGCCCAGCGGTCTCTGGAAACACCATATATTTT	CASSPAVSGNTIYF
TRBV2	.	TRBJ2-7	TRBD1	TGTGCCAGCAGTAGGGACAGGGGGCGTTACGAGCAGTACTTC	CASSRDRGRYEQYF
TRBV27	.	TRBJ2-1	.	TGTGCCAGCAGTTCGCCCCTCCATGGGGATGAGCAGTTCTTC	CASSSPLHGDEQFF
TRBV9	.	TRBJ2-1	.	TGTGCCAGCAGCGTCTCGGGGTTTGGCAATGAGCAGTTCTTC	CASSVSGFGNEQFF
TRBV5-1	.	TRBJ2-1	.	TGCGCCAGCAGCGTCATTCCCAGGGGGGTTGACAATGAGCAGTTCTTC	CASSVIPRGVDNEQFF
TRBV4-2	.	TRBJ1-3	.	TGTGCCAGCAGCCAAGGTGGGGCCCCGTTCATATATTTT	CASSQGGAPFIYF
TRBV5-6	.	TRBJ1-3	.	TGTGCCAGCAGCTATACCACCGGGTCTGGAAACACCATATATTTT	CASSYTTGSGNTIYF
TRBV7-2	.	TRBJ1-3	.	TGTGCCAGCAGCTTAGGCAGGGAGGCAAACACCATATATTTT	CASSLGREANTIYF
TRBV9	.	TRBJ2-5	.	TGTGCCAGCAGCGGAGGGGGGCAAGAGACCCAGTACTTC	CASSGGGQETQYF
TRBV29-1	.	TRBJ2-7	.	TGCAGCGTTTGGAGGGGTCCCGAGCAGTACTTC	CSVWRGPEQYF